What follows are 8 T cell receptor beta chains derived from one specimen sequenced in a study of blood T cell repertoires in COVID-19. Some clones are missing from TCRdb's copy, which holds only in-frame ones; the method was immunoSEQ multiplex PCR. The table shows 210,000 or so clones, with about 76% occurring only once. Sequenced input: PBMCs or T cells enriched from blood (not recorded which). The receptors originated from a woman in her 50s with acute COVID-19.

This rearrangement joins TRBV3-1 (or the pseudogene TRBV3-2) to TRBJ2-5, with 7 bases aligning to TRBD2. Germline V gives CDR1 LGHDT, CDR2 YNNKEL (reference sequence). This CDR3 comprises 17 residues. V lost 0 bases and J lost 1; bases outside the gene matches: 8. The CDR3 DNA sequence: TGTGCCAGCAGCCAAGATCTCGGGCTAGCGGTCCAAGAGACCCAGTACTTC. Its protein product is CASSQDLGLAVQETQYF.

This chain joins TRBV29-1 and TRBJ2-3; 11 bases line up with TRBD2. The CDR3 contains 17 residues. V lost 2 bases and J lost 5; bases outside the gene matches: 12. Germline V gives CDR1 SQVTM, CDR2 ANQGSEA. The CDR3, as DNA: TGCAGCGTTGAAAAGGGGGCCCTAGCGGGGGGAGGAGATACGCAGTATTTT. Translated, it gives CSVEKGALAGGGDTQYF.

In its sample, this clone was seen many times. CDR3 nucleotide sequence: TGTGCCAGCAGCCAAGTTTCCAGGGGGAATGAAAAACTGTTTTTT. Translating gives CASSQVSRGNEKLFF. The chain recombines TRBV4-2 with TRBJ1-4, with 7 bases identical to TRBD1. The trim removed 1 base at V and 5 bases at J, leaving 4 bases unmatched. CDR1 is LGHNA, CDR2 YNFKEQ, per germline. This CDR3 has 15 residues.

V and J are TRBV6-5 and TRBJ1-1; D possibly corresponds to TRBD1 (5 bases). This CDR3 region has 15 residues. Trimming removed 0 bases at V and 6 bases at J, with 14 bases between. Germline V gene data show CDR1 as MNHEY and CDR2 as SVGAGI. The CDR3 sequence is CASSYSIRGAAEAFF. The CDR3 DNA reads TGTGCCAGCAGTTACTCGATAAGGGGCGCGGCTGAAGCTTTCTTT.

This clone has a handful of counts. The chain recombines TRBV5-4 with TRBJ2-7, with D perhaps matching TRBD2 (5 bases). With 0 bases removed from V and 3 bases from J, the gap between germline ends came to 16 bases. Germline V gives CDR1 SGHNT, CDR2 YYREEE (reference sequence). The CDR3 sequence is 16 residues long. The CDR3 region is CASSLESWRVNYEQYF. CDR3 DNA sequence: TGTGCCAGCAGCTTGGAGAGTTGGCGGGTTAACTACGAGCAGTACTTC.

This clone has more than one count but fewer than ten. The rearrangement uses TRBV5-1 and TRBJ2-7; 7 positions agree with TRBD1. Trimming at V came to 3 bases and at J to 5 bases, leaving 2 bases not matched to a gene. This CDR3 region has 12 residues. Germline values: CDR1 SGHRS, CDR2 YFSETQ. The CDR3 bases are TGCGCCAGCAGCTCTACAGGGGACGAGCAGTACTTC. The encoded protein is CASSSTGDEQYF.

This sequence joins TRBV23-1 and TRBJ2-5; 12 bases match TRBD2. TRBV23-1 is recorded as an ORF, its role being uncertain. The J segment lost 3 bases and the V segment lost 4 bases, leaving 12 bases of the junction unmatched. The CDR3 contains 18 residues. CDR3 sequence: CASSPKGPSGGAKETQYF. For the CDR3, the DNA is TGCGCCAGCAGTCCCAAGGGGCCTAGCGGGGGGGCCAAAGAGACCCAGTACTTC.

Here the CDR3 DNA reads TGTGCCAGCAGTCTCGACGGGGTGGCCTACGAGCAGTACTTC. Amino acid sequence: CASSLDGVAYEQYF. This rearrangement joins TRBV28 to TRBJ2-7, with D perhaps TRBD2 (5 bases). This CDR3 spans 14 amino acids. Germline V lookup: CDR1 MDHEN, CDR2 SYDVKM. Between the trimmed V and J ends, which lost 5 bases and 2 bases, there was a span of 13 bases.